Listed below are T cell receptor beta chains from one sample, sequenced in a study of blood T cell repertoires in COVID-19. Measured with immunoSEQ multiplex PCR; TCRdb has only the in-frame clones, and not every one. The sample has about 400,000 clones, approximately 86% seen once; the top ten hold roughly 7.2%. The sample taken for sequencing was peripheral blood. The receptor set was obtained from an older woman with COVID-19, enrolled during active disease. CDR3s include the opening cysteine and the closing phenylalanine or tryptophan. D genes are given only for firm matches. Size is stated for part of the rows, as once, few or many counts, or as a class when the clone is expanded.

TRBV10-3	TRBJ2-7	.	.	TGTGCCATCAGTTCCCAGGACAGTGTCTACGAGCAGTACTTC	CAISSQDSVYEQYF
TRBV11-3	TRBJ2-7	TRBD1	.	TGTGCCAGCAGCTTAGATCCCGGACAGGGAAGAGAGCAGTACTTC	CASSLDPGQGREQYF
TRBV19	TRBJ1-2	TRBD1	few	TGTGCCACAGAACCGGGACAGGGGGCCCTTGGCTACACCTTC	CATEPGQGALGYTF
TRBV19	TRBJ1-3	.	.	TGTGCCAGCGAAGGGAGTGCTTGGGACACCATATATTTT	CASEGSAWDTIYF
TRBV6-5	TRBJ1-5	.	.	TGTGCCAGCAGTTACTCCGGGAGTGGCAATCAGCCCCAGCATTTT	CASSYSGSGNQPQHF
TRBV27	TRBJ2-1	TRBD1	.	TGTGCCAGCAGTTTAGGGTCCCGGGACAGGTTCAATGAGCAGTTCTTC	CASSLGSRDRFNEQFF
TRBV27	TRBJ1-5	TRBD1	.	TGTGCCAGCAGTTCCGGACAGGGGAGCAATCAGCCCCAGCATTTT	CASSSGQGSNQPQHF
TRBV7-3	TRBJ2-1	TRBD2	.	TGTGCCAGCAGCACTAGCGGGGGGACCTACAATGAGCAGTTCTTC	CASSTSGGTYNEQFF
TRBV9	TRBJ2-3	TRBD2	.	TGTGCCAGCAGCGCCCTAGCGGGGGGCTTTAGCACAGATACGCAGTATTTT	CASSALAGGFSTDTQYF
TRBV2	TRBJ2-3	.	.	TGTGCCAGCACTCCCCCCGGGGTTTACACAGATACGCAGTATTTT	CASTPPGVYTDTQYF
TRBV10-1	TRBJ2-3	.	.	TGCGCCAGCAGTGATGAGAGGGGCACAGATACGCAGTATTTT	CASSDERGTDTQYF
TRBV11-2	TRBJ1-6	.	.	TGTGCCAGCAGCTTAGAGGCCAATTCACCCCTCCACTTT	CASSLEANSPLHF
TRBV4-3	TRBJ1-1	.	.	TGCGCCAGCAGCCCCCGCCGGCGGCTGAACACTGAAGCTTTCTTT	CASSPRRRLNTEAFF
TRBV6-6	TRBJ2-5	TRBD2	.	TGTGCCAGCAGTTACTCGGGGCTAGCGGGGGAGACCCAGTACTTC	CASSYSGLAGETQYF
TRBV6-5	TRBJ1-3	TRBD1	few	TGTGCCAGCAGTTACAGCACAGGGGGCGGAGGAAACACCATATATTTT	CASSYSTGGGGNTIYF
TRBV7-9	TRBJ2-7	TRBD1	.	TGTGCCAGCAGCACCTCGGTCTCCACGACAGGGTGGTCGTCCTACGAGCAGTACTTC	CASSTSVSTTGWSSYEQYF
TRBV5-5	TRBJ2-4	TRBD1	.	TGTGCCAGCAGCTACCTCAGTCAGGGACAGGGGAATAAGATTAACATTCAGTACTTC	CASSYLSQGQGNKINIQYF
TRBV9	TRBJ2-1	TRBD2	.	TGTGCCAGCAGCGTAGCGGGGGGTCTCTACAATGAGCAGTTCTTC	CASSVAGGLYNEQFF
TRBV6-5	TRBJ2-5	.	.	TGTGCCAGCACCGTCGCAGGGGAAGAGACCCAGTACTTC	CASTVAGEETQYF
TRBV4-2	TRBJ2-1	TRBD2	.	TGTGCCAGCAGCCAGATCGGGACTAGCGGGGGGGATGAGCAGTTCTTC	CASSQIGTSGGDEQFF
TRBV10-3	TRBJ1-2	TRBD1	.	TGTGCCATCAGTACCGGGACAGACTATGGCTACACCTTC	CAISTGTDYGYTF
TRBV7-9	TRBJ2-1	TRBD2	.	TGTGCCAGCAGCACAACTAGCGGGCGTCGGGTGGGCAATGAGCAGTTCTTC	CASSTTSGRRVGNEQFF
TRBV14	TRBJ1-1	TRBD1	.	TGTGCCAGCAGCCACCGCAGGGGGTTCGCTGAAGCTTTCTTT	CASSHRRGFAEAFF
TRBV5-1	TRBJ1-5	TRBD1	.	TGCGCCAGCAGCTTGGACAGGGGGGACAATCAGCCCCAGCATTTT	CASSLDRGDNQPQHF
TRBV10-3	TRBJ1-1	.	.	TGTGCCATCAGTGGGGAGGGGGAAGCGGTGAACACTGAAGCTTTCTTT	CAISGEGEAVNTEAFF
TRBV18	TRBJ1-1	.	.	TGTGCCAGCTCACCACTTAGCGGCACTGAAGCTTTCTTT	CASSPLSGTEAFF
TRBV10-3	TRBJ2-7	TRBD2	.	TGTGCCATCAGGCCTAGCGGGGGCTGGGGGGCCTACGAGCAGTACTTC	CAIRPSGGWGAYEQYF
TRBV11-2	TRBJ2-3	.	.	TGTGCCAGCAGCTTAGTGTCGAGGTGGAAGAGCACAGATACGCAGTATTTT	CASSLVSRWKSTDTQYF
TRBV29-1	TRBJ1-1	.	.	TGCAGCGTTGAACCGGGGGAAGAAGCTTTCTTT	CSVEPGEEAFF
TRBV27	TRBJ2-7	.	.	TGTGCCAGCAGTTTAGCATACAACGCCTACGAGCAGTACTTC	CASSLAYNAYEQYF
TRBV19	TRBJ2-1	.	.	TGTGCCAGCCAGACAAGGATGAACCCGAGCTCCTACAATGAGCAGTTCTTC	CASQTRMNPSSYNEQFF
TRBV6-5	TRBJ1-2	TRBD1	.	TGTGCCAGCAGTTACTTCTCCGGGACAGGGGGCGGCTACACCTTC	CASSYFSGTGGGYTF
TRBV7-9	TRBJ1-1	.	.	TGTGCCACGCTCCTAGACAGGAACACTGAAGCTTTCTTT	CATLLDRNTEAFF
TRBV9	TRBJ1-2	TRBD1	.	TGTGCCAGCAGCGGAGGGGACAGTCAGGCCTATGGCTACACCTTC	CASSGGDSQAYGYTF
TRBV4-1	TRBJ2-3	.	.	TGCGCCAGCAGCCAAGCCCCAGGGAACACAGATACGCAGTATTTT	CASSQAPGNTDTQYF
TRBV18	TRBJ2-7	.	.	TGTGCCAGCTCACCACGACAGGGAGGCCCCTACGAGCAGTACTTC	CASSPRQGGPYEQYF
TRBV7-3	TRBJ2-3	.	.	TGTGCCAGCAGCTTACAAGCAGGGAACACAGATACGCAGTATTTT	CASSLQAGNTDTQYF
TRBV4-1	TRBJ2-1	.	.	TGCGCCAGCAGCCAAGATGGAGTGGTTGGTTCAGGGTCCCGAAATGAGCAGTTCTTC	CASSQDGVVGSGSRNEQFF
TRBV5-4	TRBJ2-1	TRBD2	.	TGTGCCAGCAGTTTCCCGGGACTAGCGGGGGGTCGAGCCTACAATGAGCAGTTCTTC	CASSFPGLAGGRAYNEQFF
TRBV7-6	TRBJ2-1	TRBD2	.	TGTGCCAGCAGCTTATATGGGCGGGGGGGCTTCTACAATGAGCAGTTCTTC	CASSLYGRGGFYNEQFF
TRBV3-1/TRBV3-2	TRBJ2-1	TRBD2	.	TGTGCCAGTTCCACCTCGGGGGGGGCCGACAATGAGCAGTTCTTC	CASSTSGGADNEQFF
TRBV5-6	TRBJ1-2	.	once	TGTGCCAGCAGCGCTGGGGGAGGGAACTATGGCTACACCTTC	CASSAGGGNYGYTF
TRBV19	TRBJ1-6	.	.	TGTGCCAGTAGTCGCCAGTCCAATTCACCCCTCCACTTT	CASSRQSNSPLHF
TRBV9	TRBJ2-7	TRBD2	.	TGTGCCAGCAGCGTGGGACTAGCGGACGAGCAGTACTTC	CASSVGLADEQYF
TRBV10-2	TRBJ2-3	TRBD1	.	TGCGCCAGCAGCGCTCCGGGACAGGGGGCAGATACGCAGTATTTT	CASSAPGQGADTQYF
TRBV12-3/TRBV12-4	TRBJ1-6	.	.	TGTGCCAGCAGTTACTCTAGCAATTCACCCCTCCACTTT	CASSYSSNSPLHF
TRBV7-2	TRBJ2-3	TRBD2	.	TGTGCCAGCAGCTTATCACTAGCGGGGGGCGGTGGGTATACGCAGTATTTT	CASSLSLAGGGGYTQYF
TRBV18	TRBJ2-7	.	.	TGTGCCAGCTCACCAGCTGTAGGGGGCTACGAGCAGTACTTC	CASSPAVGGYEQYF